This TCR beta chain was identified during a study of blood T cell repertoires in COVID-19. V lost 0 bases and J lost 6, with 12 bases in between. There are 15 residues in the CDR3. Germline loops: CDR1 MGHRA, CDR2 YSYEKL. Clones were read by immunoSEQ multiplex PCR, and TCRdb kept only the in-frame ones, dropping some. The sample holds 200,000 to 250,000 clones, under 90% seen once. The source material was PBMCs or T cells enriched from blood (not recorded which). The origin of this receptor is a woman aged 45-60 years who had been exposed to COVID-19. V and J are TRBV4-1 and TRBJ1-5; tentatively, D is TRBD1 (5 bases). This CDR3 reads CASSQDGGELQPQHF. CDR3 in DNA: TGCGCCAGCAGCCAAGATGGAGGGGAACTTCAGCCCCAGCATTTT.